This entry lists 20 T cell receptor beta chains sequenced from one sample in a study of OX40 agonist ivuxolimab in advanced cancers. Using immunoSEQ multiplex PCR, the repertoire was profiled, and TCRdb retains in-frame clones only, with some absent. Among some 140,000 clones listed, approximately 90% were seen once. The starting material was CD4+ or CD8+ T cells sorted from blood, obtained in a trial of the OX40 agonist ivuxolimab. These receptors came from an adult with an advanced solid tumor such as melanoma, head and neck, liver or kidney cancer.

The chain couples TRBV18 to TRBJ1-5; 9 positions agree with TRBD1. V lost 1 base to trimming and J lost 4 bases; unmatched junction nucleotides: 2. This CDR3 contains 15 residues. The V gene's germline CDR1 is KGHSH and CDR2 LQKENI. As DNA, the CDR3 is TGTGCCAGCTCACCACTCGGGACAGGGAATCAGCCCCAGCATTTT. Its translation is CASSPLGTGNQPQHF.

The chain has TRBV15 and TRBJ2-1; 7 bases map to TRBD2. J was trimmed by 9 bases and V by 8 bases; bases with no gene match: 13. This CDR3 has 14 amino acids. CDR1 and CDR2 (germline): LNHNV, YYDKDF (reference sequence). The DNA for the CDR3 is TGTGCCACCCGGCGCTTGGGGCGGGAGATTGAGCAGTTCTTC. Translating it yields CATRRLGREIEQFF.

The chain links TRBV7-2 to TRBJ1-1, with a tentative D call TRBD1 (5 bases). Trimming took off 2 bases at V and 4 bases at J, with 17 bases between the two ends. The CDR3 contains 16 residues. Germline V gene sequence: CDR1 SGHTA, CDR2 FQGNSA. CDR3 coding DNA: TGTGCCAGCAGCTTATTTCCAGGGTCAGTGCGCACTGAAGCTTTCTTT. It translates to CASSLFPGSVRTEAFF.

The chain employs TRBV19 and TRBJ2-7, with 11 bases matching TRBD2. Germline V lookup: CDR1 LNHDA, CDR2 SQIVND (reference sequence). The ends lost 6 bases at V and 2 bases at J; junction bases unmatched: 6. The CDR3 spans 15 residues. CDR3 loop: CASSPVAGGTYEQYF. DNA for the CDR3: TGTGCCAGTAGCCCGGTAGCGGGAGGGACCTACGAGCAGTACTTC. The entire variable domain, with the rest obtained from reference TRBV19 and TRBJ2-7, is as follows: DGGITQSPKYLFRKEGQNVTLSCEQNLNHDAMYWYRQDPGQGLRLIYYSQIVNDFQKGDIAEGYSVSREKKESFPLTVTSAQKNPTAFYLCASSPVAGGTYEQYFGPGTRLTVT.

The rearrangement uses TRBV27 and TRBJ2-3, with a possible D match to TRBD1 (5 bases). Germline V CDR1 and CDR2: MNHEY, SMNVEV (reference sequence). This CDR3 is 14 amino acids long. With 4 bases removed from V and 4 bases from J, the gap between germline ends came to 12 bases. The CDR3 bases are TGTGCCAGCAGTTCCCGCCTGACAGCAGATACGCAGTATTTT. It specifies CASSSRLTADTQYF.

J is TRBJ1-6 and V is TRBV5-1; D is uncertain. Germline V gene sequence: CDR1 SGHRS, CDR2 YFSETQ. The CDR3 runs to 16 residues. The V gene lost 0 bases and the J gene lost 8 bases, with 15 bases spanning the gap. The CDR3 DNA sequence: TGCGCCAGCAGCTTGGTGTTCGTTGGCGGGGATTCACCCCTCCACTTT. Amino acids: CASSLVFVGGDSPLHF.

This chain connects TRBV30 to TRBJ2-7, with TRBD1 as a possible D gene (5 bases). CDR1 and CDR2 (germline): GTSNPN, SVGIG (reference sequence). This CDR3 spans 16 amino acids. The V gene lost 0 bases and the J gene lost 7 bases, with 22 bases spanning the gap. The CDR3 loop reads CAWSVSTRVTDGEQYF. CDR3 DNA: TGTGCCTGGAGTGTAAGTACCAGGGTGACGGATGGGGAGCAGTACTTC.

Here the CDR3 DNA reads TGTGCCAGCAGTTACTCGGGGGAGGGCTACTCCTACGAGCAGTACTTC. Its translation is CASSYSGEGYSYEQYF. The chain couples TRBV6-5 to TRBJ2-7; 7 bases line up with TRBD2. Germline V gene sequence: CDR1 MNHEY, CDR2 SVGAGI. The CDR3 runs 16 residues. J was trimmed by 0 bases and V by 0 bases; bases with no gene match: 5.

V and J are TRBV10-1 and TRBJ1-5, with TRBD1 as a possible D gene (6 bases). The length of the CDR3 is 13 residues. V was cut by 4 bases and J by 7 bases, with 11 bases left in between. Germline assignment: CDR1 WNHNN and CDR2 SYGVQD (reference sequence). The CDR3 DNA follows: TGCGCCAGCAGTGGAGGCAGGGGACAGCCCCAGCATTTT. Translated, it gives CASSGGRGQPQHF.

The V gene is TRBV5-1, the J gene TRBJ1-2; D ambiguous. Germline CDR1 is SGHRS and CDR2 is YFSETQ. V lost 0 bases and J lost 5, with 8 bases in between. The CDR3 loop spans 13 amino acids. The CDR3, as DNA: TGCGCCAGCAGCTTGGAACCCAAGTATGGCTACACCTTC. Translated: CASSLEPKYGYTF.

The chain joins TRBV7-8 to TRBJ1-5; D is ambiguous. The V end was cut by 5 bases, the J end by 0 bases, with 14 bases between. The germline V gene has CDR1 SGHVS and CDR2 FQNEAQ. There are 16 residues in the CDR3. The CDR3 loop reads CASSPEWVHSNQPQHF. CDR3 DNA: TGTGCCAGCAGCCCCGAGTGGGTGCATAGCAATCAGCCCCAGCATTTT. The whole variable domain, remainder taken from reference TRBV7-8 and TRBJ1-5, is GAGVSQSPRYKVAKRGQDVALRCDPISGHVSLFWYQQALGQGPEFLTYFQNEAQLDKSGLPSDRFFAERPEGSVSTLKIQRTQQEDSAVYLCASSPEWVHSNQPQHFGDGTRLSIL.

The CDR3 loop is CASSEFRGGREGYGYTF. CDR3 in DNA: TGTGCCAGCAGTGAATTTAGAGGGGGCCGAGAAGGCTATGGCTACACCTTC. The gene calls are TRBV6-1 and TRBJ1-2; 7 bases agree with TRBD1. Germline V gene data show CDR1 as MNHNS and CDR2 as SASEGT. The CDR3 sequence is 17 residues long. V was clipped by 2 bases and J by 4 bases; unmatched bases: 13.

The genes are TRBV5-1 and TRBJ2-5, with D possibly being TRBD1 (7 bases). Trimming took off 0 bases at V and 2 bases at J, with 17 bases between the two ends. CDR1 SGHRS and CDR2 YFSETQ come from the germline V gene. CDR3 length: 17 residues. The CDR3 region has the DNA TGCGCCAGCAGCTTGGATTTCGCAGGGGGGACACAAGAGACCCAGTACTTC. This encodes CASSLDFAGGTQETQYF.

This clone is a singleton in its sample. The gene calls are TRBV7-9 and TRBJ2-1; 8 bases agree with TRBD2. This CDR3 contains 17 residues. J gave up 2 bases and V 1 base, and 7 bases lay outside the gene matches. The germline V gene encodes CDR1 SEHNR and CDR2 FQNEAQ (reference sequence). The CDR3 DNA sequence: TGTGCCAGCAGCTTAGGGTCGCTAGCGGGCCCCTACAATGAGCAGTTCTTC. Translation: CASSLGSLAGPYNEQFF.

This chain connects TRBV7-2 to TRBJ1-5; 7 nucleotides align to TRBD1. V lost 1 base, J lost 0 bases, and 6 bases stayed unmatched. The CDR3 covers 17 residues. Per the germline V gene, CDR1 is SGHTA and CDR2 is FQGNSA. The CDR3 nucleotides read TGTGCCAGCAGCTTAGACACGACAGGGTATAGCAATCAGCCCCAGCATTTT. It yields the protein CASSLDTTGYSNQPQHF. The complete variable domain, with remaining parts taken from reference TRBV7-2 and TRBJ1-5, reads GAGVSQSPSNKVTEKGKDVELRCDPISGHTALYWYRQSLGQGLEFLIYFQGNSAPDKSGLPSDRFSAERTGGSVSTLTIQRTQQEDSAVYLCASSLDTTGYSNQPQHFGDGTRLSIL.

The V gene is TRBV18, the J gene TRBJ2-2; TRBD1 matches at 10 bases. The CDR3 is 17 residues long. The V gene end was trimmed by 2 bases and the J gene end by 7 bases; junction bases not matched to a gene: 10. In germline, CDR1 is KGHSH, CDR2 LQKENI. The CDR3 reads CASSPVPGQGRIGELFF. The CDR3 nucleotides read TGTGCCAGCTCACCAGTACCGGGACAGGGGAGAATCGGGGAGCTGTTTTTT.

The rearrangement uses TRBV7-9 and TRBJ2-7; D is undetermined. Germline V gene sequence: CDR1 SEHNR, CDR2 FQNEAQ (reference sequence). V dropped 0 bases and J dropped 6 bases, with 3 bases sitting between them. CDR3 length: 11 residues. The CDR3 protein is CASSLAGEQYF. The CDR3 nucleotides read TGTGCCAGCAGCTTAGCGGGCGAGCAGTACTTC.

The chain has TRBV18 and TRBJ1-2, with D possibly TRBD1 on 5 matching bases. Trimming pared 5 bases from V and 5 bases from J, leaving 18 bases between. There are 15 residues in the CDR3. Germline V gene data show CDR1 as KGHSH and CDR2 as LQKENI. The CDR3 spells CASSFARELRYGYTF. The CDR3 region has the DNA TGTGCCAGCTCATTTGCCAGGGAGCTTAGATATGGCTACACCTTC.

The chain links TRBV19 to TRBJ2-7, with 9 bases fitting TRBD2. Germline CDR1 and CDR2: LNHDA and SQIVND (reference sequence). This CDR3 has 17 amino acids. The V segment lost 3 bases and the J segment 3 bases; nucleotides outside the gene matches: 12. CDR3 DNA: TGTGCCAGTAGTATCCCCAGGGGAGCGGGAGGAATCTACGAGCAGTACTTC. Its protein is CASSIPRGAGGIYEQYF.

CDR3 bases: TGTGCCAGCAGTCCATTGTATGGCAGAGGGCAGTACACTGAAGCTTTCTTT. It codes for CASSPLYGRGQYTEAFF. This chain joins TRBV28 and TRBJ1-1; D is unresolved. Germline V gene lookup returns CDR1 MDHEN and CDR2 SYDVKM. V was cut by 5 bases and J by 3 bases, with 22 bases left in between. This CDR3 spans 17 amino acids.